This T cell receptor beta chain was sequenced for a study of OX40 agonist ivuxolimab in advanced cancers. Study in general: Three patients responded partially, comprising one with hepatocellular carcinoma and two with cutaneous melanoma.

The data were produced by immunoSEQ multiplex PCR, yet TCRdb's version contains in-frame clones alone and is incomplete. The sample yields 91,000 or so clones, 94% seen once. Germline V gene data show CDR1 as WSHSY and CDR2 as SAAADI. V shed 0 bases and J shed 8 bases, with 13 bases lying between them. The CDR3 sequence is 14 residues long. Autoimmune disease history or systemic immunosuppression excluded patients. Study observations and caveats: On average, CD8+ T cells showed a greater number of expanded clones than CD4+. The study observed clonal expansion of CD4+ and CD8+ blood T cells by week 6 at 0.1 to 3.0 mg/kg.

With regard to this clone: Its antigen remains unidentified.

This TCR was sampled from an adult with an advanced solid tumor such as melanoma, head and neck, liver or kidney cancer. This chain connects TRBV10-2 to TRBJ1-2; maybe TRBD1 (5 bases). Sequences were derived from CD4+ or CD8+ T cells sorted from blood, sampled in a trial of the OX40 agonist ivuxolimab. This CDR3 is CASSESGRVGGYTF. The CDR3 coding sequence is TGCGCCAGCAGTGAGTCAGGCAGGGTGGGAGGCTACACCTTC.